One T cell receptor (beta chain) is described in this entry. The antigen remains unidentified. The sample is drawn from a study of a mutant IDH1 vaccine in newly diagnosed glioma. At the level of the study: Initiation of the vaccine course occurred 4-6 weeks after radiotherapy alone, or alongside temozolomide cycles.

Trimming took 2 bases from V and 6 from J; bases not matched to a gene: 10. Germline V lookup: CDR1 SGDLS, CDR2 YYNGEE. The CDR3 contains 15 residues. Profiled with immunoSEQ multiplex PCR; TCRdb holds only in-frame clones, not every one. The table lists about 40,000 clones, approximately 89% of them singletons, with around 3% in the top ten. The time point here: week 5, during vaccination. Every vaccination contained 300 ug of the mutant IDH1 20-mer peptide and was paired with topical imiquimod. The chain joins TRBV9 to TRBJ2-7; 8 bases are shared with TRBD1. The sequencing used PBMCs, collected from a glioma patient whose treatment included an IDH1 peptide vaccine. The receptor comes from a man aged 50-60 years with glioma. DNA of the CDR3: TGTGCCAGCAGCGTGGCAGGGGGCTTTAGGTCCGAGCAGTACTTC. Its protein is CASSVAGGFRSEQYF.